This TCR beta chain is drawn from a study of T cell responses to AZD1222 COVID-19 vaccine. For the study at large: Pooled in the analysis were second doses at about 4 or about 12 weeks.

The method was immunoSEQ multiplex PCR; TCRdb's version includes in-frame clones alone and lacks a portion of them. The sample lists more than 150,000 clones, 85% to 90% occurring once. Germline assignment: CDR1 MNHEY and CDR2 SVGAGI. The CDR3 loop spans 13 amino acids. Deletions cut 6 bases from V and 2 bases from J, with 7 bases between. The sample consisted of peripheral blood, taken on day 0 of AZD1222 vaccination. The sequence derives from an adult in good health. This sequence joins TRBV6-5 and TRBJ2-2, with D perhaps given as TRBD1 or TRBD2 (5 bases each). The DNA of the CDR3 is TGTGCCAGCAGGGGGGTCAACACCGGGGAGCTGTTTTTT. Residues: CASRGVNTGELFF.